This T cell receptor (beta chain) was sequenced for a study of molecular identifiers for immune sequencing clone quantification. Study in general: Replicates split RNA from roughly 21,000 or 96,000 naive CD8 cells five ways, and the researchers sequenced four portions.

Making the bulk TCR libraries relied on previously described methods and listed TCR primers. One entry per CDR3 protein results from TCRdb running MiXCR on the PCR reads. The top ten clones hold 0.75% to 0.85% of a sample with about 320,000 distinct CDR3 sequences, around a fifth of them seen once. This clonotype was recorded a few times. Its antigen is unidentified. General study findings and limits: Clones exceeding 20 RNA copies carried over 99% of effector molecules but under 1% of naive-cell molecules.

The CDR3 extends over 12 amino acids. Germline V CDR1 and CDR2: SQVTM, ANQGSEA. The V end was cut by 7 bases, the J end by 5 bases, with 14 bases between. From roughly 20,000 to 1,000,000 sorted cells, naive CD8 libraries were generated with 10%, 30% or 50% RNA. The V call is TRBV29-1, the J call TRBJ2-5; D is unresolved. The sample consisted of naive CD8+ T cells from blood, with Jurkat cell RNA spiked in. This sample's subset: FACS-sorted CD8+CD4-CCR7+CD45RA+ naive T cells. The clonotype originates from a human donor in good health. Some libraries in this study had Jurkat cell RNA spiked in. The CDR3 region has the DNA TGCAGCGCCCGTACTATGGGGGAGACCCAGTACTTC. Translating it yields CSARTMGETQYF.